Listed here is a single T cell receptor (beta chain). Trimming took 4 bases from V and 2 from J, leaving 16 bases between them. The CDR3 is made up of 16 amino acids. CDR1 is WNHNN, CDR2 SYGVQD, per germline (reference sequence). The sample comes from a study of blood T cell repertoires in COVID-19. Study-level information: The samples span acute and convalescent COVID-19 from the United States, Italy and Spain. Nucleic acid was either cDNA or gDNA, and it came from T cells, B-cell-depleted T cells, or PBMCs.

In the study's own analysis: The authors estimated nucleated cell counts from reference gene primer amplification. The method was immunoSEQ multiplex PCR; TCRdb's version includes in-frame clones alone and lacks a portion of them. The V and J calls and the clone size are those of that table, but D and trimming were determined from the DNA. The sample comprises about 190,000 clones, around 85% of which are singletons, and 9.5% to 15% rests with the top ten. The V call is TRBV10-1, the J call TRBJ2-3; D possibly corresponds to TRBD2 (7 bases). This clonotype originated in a woman aged 45-65 years with acute or convalescent COVID-19. The sequenced material came from peripheral blood. CDR3 residues: CASSVGGAGNTDTQYF. CDR3 bases: TGCGCCAGCAGTGTAGGGGGAGCGGGGAACACAGATACGCAGTATTTT.